This T cell receptor (beta chain) is from a study of Graves' ophthalmopathy and Graves' hyperthyroidism. Amplified TCR beta CDR3 regions were obtained using RNA transcripts as template. First-round RT-PCR employed HTBI primers, with a second-round multiplex PCR after it. One entry per CDR3 protein results from TCRdb running MiXCR on the multiplex PCR reads. The data show hundreds of thousands of distinct CDR3 sequences, with about 24% seen just once and approximately 6.9% held by the top ten. The trim removed 5 bases at V and 10 bases at J, leaving 8 bases unmatched. The germline gives CDR1 PRHDT, CDR2 FYEKMQ (reference sequence). CDR3 length: 14 residues. Many counts were recorded for this clonotype.

The sequenced sample consisted of peripheral blood. This chain joins TRBV13 and TRBJ1-6; 7 bases map to TRBD1. The origin of this receptor is a woman between 18 and 29 years old with stable Graves' hyperthyroidism. Some clones in this sample may be carry-over from other donors' samples. This CDR3 reads CASSDRARVSPLHF. The CDR3 DNA reads TGTGCCAGCAGCGACAGGGCTAGAGTATCACCCCTCCACTTT.